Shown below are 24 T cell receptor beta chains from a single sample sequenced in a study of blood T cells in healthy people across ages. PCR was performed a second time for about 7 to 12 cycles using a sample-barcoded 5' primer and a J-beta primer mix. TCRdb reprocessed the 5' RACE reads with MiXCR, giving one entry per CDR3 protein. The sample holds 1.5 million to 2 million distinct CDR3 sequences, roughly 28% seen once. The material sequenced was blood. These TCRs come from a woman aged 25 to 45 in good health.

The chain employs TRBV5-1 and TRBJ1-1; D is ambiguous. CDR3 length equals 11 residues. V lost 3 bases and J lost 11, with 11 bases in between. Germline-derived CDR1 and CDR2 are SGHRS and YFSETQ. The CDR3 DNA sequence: TGCGCCAGCAGCTCGGGCCTATGGGCTTTCTTT. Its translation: CASSSGLWAFF.

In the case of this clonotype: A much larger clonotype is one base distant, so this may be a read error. For the CDR3, the DNA is TGCGCCAGCAGCTTGTGGGACAGGGGAACCGGGGAGCTGTTTTTT. Its translation is CASSLWDRGTGELFF. The genes are TRBV5-1 and TRBJ2-2, with 10 bases matching TRBD1. The CDR3 is 15 amino acids. Germline CDR1 SGHRS, CDR2 YFSETQ. V was pared by 1 base and J by 5 bases, with 2 bases of the junction left unmatched.

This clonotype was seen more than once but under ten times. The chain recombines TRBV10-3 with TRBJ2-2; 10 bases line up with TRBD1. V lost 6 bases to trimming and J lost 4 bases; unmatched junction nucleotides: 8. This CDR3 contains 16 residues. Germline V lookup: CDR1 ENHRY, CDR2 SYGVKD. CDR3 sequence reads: CAIRPGTGAPTGELFF. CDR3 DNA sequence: TGTGCCATCAGGCCCGGGACAGGGGCACCCACCGGGGAGCTGTTTTTT.

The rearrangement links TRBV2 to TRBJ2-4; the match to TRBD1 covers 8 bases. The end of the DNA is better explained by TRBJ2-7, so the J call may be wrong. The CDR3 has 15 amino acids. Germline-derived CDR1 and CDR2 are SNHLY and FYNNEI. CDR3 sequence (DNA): TGTGCCAGCAGCCGAGGGACAGGCGGTCGCTACGAGCAGTACTTC. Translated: CASSRGTGGRYEQYF.

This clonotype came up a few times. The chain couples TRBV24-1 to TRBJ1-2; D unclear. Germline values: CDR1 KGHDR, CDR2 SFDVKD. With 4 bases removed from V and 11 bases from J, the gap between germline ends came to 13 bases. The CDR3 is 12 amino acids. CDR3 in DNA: TGTGCCACCAGTGACGGTCCAGGCGATTACACCTTC. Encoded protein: CATSDGPGDYTF.

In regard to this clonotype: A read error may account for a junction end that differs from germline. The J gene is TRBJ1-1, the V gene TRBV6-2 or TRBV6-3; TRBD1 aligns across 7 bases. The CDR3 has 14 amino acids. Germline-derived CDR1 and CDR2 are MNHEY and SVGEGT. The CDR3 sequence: CVSSWGQSNTEAFF. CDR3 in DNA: TGTGTCAGCAGTTGGGGACAGTCGAACACTGAAGCTTTCTTT.

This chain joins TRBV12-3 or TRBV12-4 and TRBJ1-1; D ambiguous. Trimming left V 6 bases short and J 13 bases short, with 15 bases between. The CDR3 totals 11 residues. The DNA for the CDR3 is TGTGCCAGCAGCGACCCCGAGGGCGGTTTCTTT. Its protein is CASSDPEGGFF.

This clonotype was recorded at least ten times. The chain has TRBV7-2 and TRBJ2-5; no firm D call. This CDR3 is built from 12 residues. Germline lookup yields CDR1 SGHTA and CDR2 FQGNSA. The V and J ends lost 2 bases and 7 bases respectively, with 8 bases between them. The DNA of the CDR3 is TGTGCCAGCAGCTTACGTTCCGGGACCCAGTACTTC. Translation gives CASSLRSGTQYF.

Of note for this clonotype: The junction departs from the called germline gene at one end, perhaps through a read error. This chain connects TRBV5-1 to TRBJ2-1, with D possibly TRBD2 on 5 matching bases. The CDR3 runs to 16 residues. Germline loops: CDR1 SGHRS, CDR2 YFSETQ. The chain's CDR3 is CASRSESGNSYNGQFF. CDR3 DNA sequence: TGCGCCAGCAGATCAGAGAGCGGTAACTCCTACAATGGGCAGTTCTTC.

The CDR3 is CASRVRNTIYF. Written as DNA, the CDR3 is TGTGCCAGCCGCGTCAGAAACACCATATATTTT. The chain combines TRBV12-3 or TRBV12-4 with TRBJ1-3; D unclear. Trimming removed 8 bases at V and 5 bases at J, with 7 bases between. The CDR3 sequence is 11 residues long.

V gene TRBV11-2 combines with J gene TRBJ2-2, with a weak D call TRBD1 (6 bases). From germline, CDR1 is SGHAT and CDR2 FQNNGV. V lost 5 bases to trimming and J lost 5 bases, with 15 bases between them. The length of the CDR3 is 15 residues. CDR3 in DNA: TGTGCCAGCAGCCGCAGGGGCGCAGGGACCGGGGAGCTGTTTTTT. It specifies CASSRRGAGTGELFF.

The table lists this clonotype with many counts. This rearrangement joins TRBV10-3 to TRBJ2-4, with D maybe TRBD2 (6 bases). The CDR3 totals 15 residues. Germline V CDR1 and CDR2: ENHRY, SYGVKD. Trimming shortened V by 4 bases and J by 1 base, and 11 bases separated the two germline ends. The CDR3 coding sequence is TGTGCCATCAGTGCCACGGGAGCCGCCAAAAACATTCAGTACTTC. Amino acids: CAISATGAAKNIQYF.

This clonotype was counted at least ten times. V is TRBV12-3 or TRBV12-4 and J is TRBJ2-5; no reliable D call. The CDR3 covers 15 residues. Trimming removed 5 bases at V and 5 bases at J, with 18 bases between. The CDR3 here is CASSPSPGVRETQYF. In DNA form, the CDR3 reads TGTGCCAGCAGTCCCTCCCCCGGTGTTCGGGAGACCCAGTACTTC.

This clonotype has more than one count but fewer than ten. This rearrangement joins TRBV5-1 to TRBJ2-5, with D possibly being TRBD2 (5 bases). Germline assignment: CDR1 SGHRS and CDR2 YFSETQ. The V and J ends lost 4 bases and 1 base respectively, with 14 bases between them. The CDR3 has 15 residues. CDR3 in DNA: TGCGCCAGCAGCGCGGGCTTCCGGCCCCAAGAGACCCAGTACTTC. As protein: CASSAGFRPQETQYF. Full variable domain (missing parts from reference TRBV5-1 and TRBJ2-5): KAGVTQTPRYLIKTRGQQVTLSCSPISGHRSVSWYQQTPGQGLQFLFEYFSETQRNKGNFPGRFSGRQFSNSRSEMNVSTLELGDSALYLCASSAGFRPQETQYFGPGTRLLVL.

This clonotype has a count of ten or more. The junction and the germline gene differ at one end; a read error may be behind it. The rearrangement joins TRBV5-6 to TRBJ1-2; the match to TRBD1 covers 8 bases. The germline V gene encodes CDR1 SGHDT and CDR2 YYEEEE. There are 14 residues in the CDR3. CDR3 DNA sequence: TGTGCCAGTAGCTTTCGGGACAGGAACTATGGCTACACCTTC. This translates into CASSFRDRNYGYTF.

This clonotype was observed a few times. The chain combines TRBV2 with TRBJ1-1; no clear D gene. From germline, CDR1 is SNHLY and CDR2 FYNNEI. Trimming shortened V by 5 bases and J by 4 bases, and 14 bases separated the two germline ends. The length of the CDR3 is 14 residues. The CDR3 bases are TGTGCCAGCAGTCCTCAACCGGGAAGCACTGAAGCTTTCTTT. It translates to CASSPQPGSTEAFF.

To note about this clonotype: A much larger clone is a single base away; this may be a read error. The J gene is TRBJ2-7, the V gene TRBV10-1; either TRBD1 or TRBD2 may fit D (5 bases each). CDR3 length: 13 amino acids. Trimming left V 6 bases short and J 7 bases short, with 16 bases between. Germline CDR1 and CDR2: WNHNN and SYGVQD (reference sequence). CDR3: CASRTGPGSEQYF. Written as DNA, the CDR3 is TGCGCCAGCAGGACGGGACCGGGTTCGGAGCAGTACTTC.

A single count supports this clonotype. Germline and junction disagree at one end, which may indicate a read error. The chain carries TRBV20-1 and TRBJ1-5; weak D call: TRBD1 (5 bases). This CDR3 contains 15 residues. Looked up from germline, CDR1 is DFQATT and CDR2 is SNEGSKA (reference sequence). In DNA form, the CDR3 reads TGCAGTGCTAGGGGTACAGGTTATAGCATTCAGCCCCAGCATTTT. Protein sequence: CSARGTGYSIQPQHF.

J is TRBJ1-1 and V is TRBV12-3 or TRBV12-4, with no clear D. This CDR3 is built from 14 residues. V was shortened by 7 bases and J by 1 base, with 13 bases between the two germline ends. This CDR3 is CASNIHSGNTEAFF. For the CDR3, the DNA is TGTGCCAGCAACATACATAGCGGGAACACTGAAGCTTTCTTT.

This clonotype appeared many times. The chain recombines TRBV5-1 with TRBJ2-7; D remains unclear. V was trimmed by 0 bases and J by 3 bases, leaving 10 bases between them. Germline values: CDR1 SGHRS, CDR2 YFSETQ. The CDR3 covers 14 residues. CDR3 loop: CASSLDILGYEQYF. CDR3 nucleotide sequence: TGCGCCAGCAGCTTGGACATCCTAGGCTACGAGCAGTACTTC.

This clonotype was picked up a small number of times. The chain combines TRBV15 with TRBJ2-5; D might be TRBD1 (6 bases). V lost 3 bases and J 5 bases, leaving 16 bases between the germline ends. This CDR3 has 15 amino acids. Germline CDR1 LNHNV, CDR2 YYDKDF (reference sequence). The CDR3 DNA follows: TGTGCCACCAGCAGGTCGAGAGAGAGGGGGGAGACCCAGTACTTC. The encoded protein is CATSRSRERGETQYF.

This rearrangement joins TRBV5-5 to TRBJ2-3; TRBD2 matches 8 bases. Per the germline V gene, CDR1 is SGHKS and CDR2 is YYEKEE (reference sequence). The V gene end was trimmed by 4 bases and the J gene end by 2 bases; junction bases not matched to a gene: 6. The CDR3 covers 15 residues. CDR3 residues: CASSRAGGPTDTQYF. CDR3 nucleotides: TGTGCCAGCAGCCGTGCGGGGGGACCCACAGATACGCAGTATTTT.

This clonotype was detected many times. The CDR3 nucleotides read TGTGCCAGCAGCTTTACGTACCAAGAGACCCAGTACTTC. It codes for CASSFTYQETQYF. V is TRBV7-7 and J is TRBJ2-5, with D unclear. The CDR3 spans 13 residues. Germline V lookup: CDR1 SSHAT, CDR2 FNYEAQ (reference sequence). V shed 3 bases and J shed 0 bases, with 5 bases lying between them.

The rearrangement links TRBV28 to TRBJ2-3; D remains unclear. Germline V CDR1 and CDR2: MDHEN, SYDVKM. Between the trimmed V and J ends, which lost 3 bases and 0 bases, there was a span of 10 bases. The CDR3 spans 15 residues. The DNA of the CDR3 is TGTGCCAGCAGTTTTTCAGGAGTAAGCACAGATACGCAGTATTTT. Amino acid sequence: CASSFSGVSTDTQYF.